This T cell receptor (beta chain) was documented in a study of CD8 T cells in ankylosing spondylitis. Many counts were recorded for this clonotype. What it recognizes is unknown. V was pared by 5 bases and J by 6 bases, with 6 bases of the junction left unmatched. Germline CDR1 reads MGHDK; CDR2 reads SYGVNS. The CDR3 covers 14 residues. 5'-RACE, quantitative and with molecular barcodes, yielded the TCR beta libraries. TCRdb itself ran the 5' RACE reads through MiXCR, one entry per CDR3 protein. Of 350,000 or so distinct CDR3 sequences listed, less than 10% are singletons. Study findings and constraints: Prior literature has documented some motif variants in synovial fluid and blood from reactive arthritis. Disease-associated clones were reportedly significantly overrepresented in matched ankylosing spondylitis synovial fluid. In peripheral blood, disease-linked CD8+ clones occurred at relatively low frequencies. Characteristic, it appeared, of ankylosing spondylitis blood was a TCR beta motif of about eight highly homologous variants.

Sequenced input: blood, either unsorted or a sorted T cell fraction (not recorded which). The chain is built from TRBV25-1 and TRBJ2-2; 7 positions agree with TRBD1. The TCR comes from a male donor with ankylosing spondylitis. The CDR3 region has the DNA TGTGCCAGCAGTCGACAGGGTTTGGCCGGGGAGCTGTTTTTT. This encodes CASSRQGLAGELFF.